This passage covers 3 T cell receptor beta chains from one sample sequenced in a study of CD8+CD57+ T cells in acquired aplastic anemia. Genomic DNA provided the template from which TCR beta VDJ and CDR3 profiles were obtained. TCRdb called the reads again in MiXCR, with one record for every CDR3 protein. The sample records 450,000 to 550,000 distinct CDR3 sequences, roughly 34% being singletons. Patients included in sequencing had previously demonstrated CD8+CD57+ cell expansion by flow cytometry. Sequencing was carried out using sorted CD4+, CD8+, or CD8+CD57+ T cells (not recorded which) from PBMCs. The receptors shown here come from a human donor with aplastic anemia.

J is TRBJ2-5 and V is TRBV2; the match to TRBD1 covers 11 bases. CDR1 is SNHLY, CDR2 FYNNEI, per germline. The CDR3 is 16 amino acids. Losses at the gene ends were 3 bases for V and 4 bases for J; bases not matched to a gene: 7. In nucleotides, the CDR3 is TGTGCCAGCAGTGAGGGACAGGGGGGAGTCCGAGAGACCCAGTACTTC. The encoded protein is CASSEGQGGVRETQYF.

The chain is built from TRBV19 and TRBJ2-3, with 9 bases matching TRBD1. The CDR3 is 17 residues long. Germline V lookup: CDR1 LNHDA, CDR2 SQIVND (reference sequence). Germline trimming cut 4 bases from V and 4 bases from J; bases unmatched to any gene: 12. In DNA form, the CDR3 reads TGTGCCAGTAGTAGATGGGGGGGACAGGGTACCGCAGATACGCAGTATTTT. Translation gives CASSRWGGQGTADTQYF.

Turning to this clonotype: With a much larger clone just one base away, this may be a read error. The V gene is TRBV24-1, the J gene TRBJ2-7; the D gene could be TRBD1 or TRBD2 (6 bases each). CDR3 length: 14 residues. From germline, CDR1 is KGHDR and CDR2 SFDVKD. With 8 bases removed from V and 7 bases from J, the gap between germline ends came to 20 bases. The CDR3 DNA follows: TGTGCCACCAACGACAGGAGGAGGGATAATGAGCAGTACTTC. It yields the protein CATNDRRRDNEQYF.